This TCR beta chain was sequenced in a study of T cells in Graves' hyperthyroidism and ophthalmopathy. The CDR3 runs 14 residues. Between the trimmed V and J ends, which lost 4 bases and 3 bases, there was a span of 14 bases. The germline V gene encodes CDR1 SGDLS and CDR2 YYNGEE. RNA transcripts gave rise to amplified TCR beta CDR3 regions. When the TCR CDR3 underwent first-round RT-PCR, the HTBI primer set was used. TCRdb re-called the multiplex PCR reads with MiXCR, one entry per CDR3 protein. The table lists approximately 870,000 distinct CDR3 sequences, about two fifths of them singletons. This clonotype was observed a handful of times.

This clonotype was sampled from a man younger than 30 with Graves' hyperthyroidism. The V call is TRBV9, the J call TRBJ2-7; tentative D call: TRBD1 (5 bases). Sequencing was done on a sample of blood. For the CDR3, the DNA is TGTGCCAGCAGCCCCGCAGCCAGGGACTACGAGCAGTACTTC. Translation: CASSPAARDYEQYF. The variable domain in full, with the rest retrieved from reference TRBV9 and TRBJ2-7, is DSGVTQTPKHLITATGQRVTLRCSPRSGDLSVYWYQQSLDQGLQFLIQYYNGEERAKGNILERFSAQQFPDLHSELNLSSLELGDSALYFCASSPAARDYEQYFGPGTRLTVT.